This entry concerns a single TCR beta chain. The antigen it recognizes is unknown. Base qualities were left out, and no much larger clone turns up one base away. This entry is derived from a study of blood T cell repertoires in COVID-19 (dated by TCRdb to the early 2020s). Notes on the research overall: Samples from collaborators originated in the United States, Italy and Spain and spanned both the acute and convalescent phases of COVID-19. The material from the prospective study consisted of cDNA or gDNA derived from T cells, B-cell-depleted T cells, or PBMCs. Subjects who had been exposed to COVID-19, were actively infected with it, or had recovered from it provided the deeply sampled blood TCRbeta repertoires that made up the dataset. The repertoires were made available in a free public database intended to serve as a resource for research on the immune response to SARS-CoV-2. Samples came from the ongoing ImmuneRACE study (first 160 participants) plus 1,254 subjects from 6 global collaborators. Nearly every sample came with metadata listing a de-identified subject ID, COVID-19 status, age in years and sex. Where HLA class I and class II types were available, the types were taken from metadata supplied by the sample provider, not from assay-based typing. The research as a whole found: The quantity of clinical and demographic metadata differed by source and by participant and was supplied without curation.

Measured from the cysteine to the phenylalanine, the CDR3 is 15 residues long. Only the CDR3 DNA stays, 45 bases, in frame from base 1. CDR1 SNHLY and CDR2 FYNNEI are derived from the germline V gene. Deletion took 3 bases off V and 8 bases off J, with a span of 19 bases between the germline ends. TCRbeta CDR3 regions were amplified from genomic DNA using the immunoSEQ Assay, a bias-controlled multiplex PCR. The authors' analysis ran thus. Within the assay, amplification of reference gene primers was used to estimate how many nucleated cells each sample contained. Sequence reads were collapsed and filtered to measure the absolute abundance of every unique TCRbeta CDR3 rearrangement. For each sample, productive Simpson clonality was calculated by taking the square root of Simpson's diversity index across productive rearrangements. The table comes from immuneACCESS by way of TCRdb, which keeps in-frame sequences with V and J called. Part of the clones is missing from these tables; in studies checked, under half for an unresolved V gene and the rest for unknown reasons. The DNA was the basis for D and trimming; V, J and clone size are from that table. In this sample the table shows under 250,000 clones, 82% of which occur a single time. Under 3.5% of the sample is taken by the ten largest.

Participants in the prospective study were aged roughly 18 to 90 years, lived in under 30 United States geographic areas, and enrolled through a virtual design. In the prospective study, participants were assigned to cohorts based on the clinical history participants reported in a screening survey and a study questionnaire. Recovered participants in ImmuneRACE Cohort 3 were defined as having two consecutive negative NP/OP PCR tests, clearance from a healthcare professional, or resolution of symptoms. Mobile phlebotomists in the prospective study collected whole blood, serum and a nasopharyngeal or oropharyngeal swab from every participant. Prospective study participants could optionally give additional blood draws and questionnaires over an approximately 2-month period. Blood samples from the prospective study were shipped frozen or at room temperature prior to DNA extraction.

The receptor was isolated from a woman aged 60 to 75 who had recovered from COVID-19. In this chain, TRBV2 is recombined with TRBJ1-2; a weak D assignment points to TRBD1 (6 bases agree). Sequenced input: PBMCs or T cells enriched from blood (not recorded which). The CDR3 reads as follows: CASSETNRDIRGYTF. The nucleotide sequence reads TGTGCCAGCAGTGAGACCAACCGGGACATTAGGGGCTACACCTTC.